A single sample gave rise to the 25 T cell receptor beta chains below, sequenced in a study of Ad26.COV2.S vaccination and SARS-CoV-2 variants. Treatment indicated: roughly 19 received Ad26.COV2.S at low or high dose, single or two shots; 5 received placebo; per-sample allocation not given. Sampling was performed 63 days after the first vaccine or placebo injection. Sequenced by immunoSEQ multiplex PCR; TCRdb stores in-frame clones only, minus some. Here the sample spans about 440,000 clones, about 90% being singletons. The sequencing here drew on peripheral blood, taken in a trial of Ad26.COV2.S vaccine versus placebo. All receptors derive from a person between 18 and 60 years old who received the Ad26.COV2.S COVID-19 vaccine or a placebo.

V usage is TRBV28 and J usage is TRBJ2-1; the match to TRBD2 covers 8 bases. This CDR3 is built from 15 residues. V lost 5 bases, J lost 12 bases, and 15 bases stayed unmatched. From germline, CDR1 is MDHEN and CDR2 SYDVKM. The CDR3 DNA sequence: TGTGCCAGCAGTCGTCGGGAGGGGGTAGCGTCTCTGCAGTTCTTC. This sequence encodes CASSRREGVASLQFF.

For the CDR3, the DNA is TGTGCCAGCAGCGTAGCCAGCGGGCCCTATAATTCACCCCTCCACTTT. This codes for CASSVASGPYNSPLHF. The rearrangement uses TRBV9 and TRBJ1-6; D is uncertain. The CDR3 is 16 residues long. The germline gives CDR1 SGDLS, CDR2 YYNGEE. V lost 0 bases and J lost 2, with 9 bases in between. Together with reference TRBV9 and TRBJ1-6, the CDR3 gives the full variable domain: DSGVTQTPKHLITATGQRVTLRCSPRSGDLSVYWYQQSLDQGLQFLIQYYNGEERAKGNILERFSAQQFPDLHSELNLSSLELGDSALYFCASSVASGPYNSPLHFGNGTRLTVT.

The V call is TRBV29-1, the J call TRBJ2-7, with unresolved D. Germline assignment: CDR1 SQVTM and CDR2 ANQGSEA. Trimming cost V 4 bases and J 3 bases, with 16 bases left between them. The CDR3 is made up of 14 amino acids. CDR3 DNA: TGCAGCGTTGCCGAAGACACGAGAAACTACGAGCAGTACTTC. It codes for CSVAEDTRNYEQYF.

The genes are TRBV4-1 and TRBJ2-6; D remains unclear. This CDR3 comprises 19 residues. Trimming pared 4 bases from V and 0 bases from J, leaving 19 bases between. From germline, CDR1 is MGHRA and CDR2 YSYEKL. CDR3 region: CASSPRFGVPYSGANVLTF. CDR3 in DNA: TGCGCCAGCAGCCCCCGTTTTGGGGTCCCTTACTCTGGGGCCAACGTCCTGACTTTC.

As concerns this clone: The identical CDR3 is also encoded by other nucleotide sequences in the sample. The V call is TRBV19, the J call TRBJ1-1; D uncertain. Looked up from germline, CDR1 is LNHDA and CDR2 is SQIVND (reference sequence). Trimming shortened V by 4 bases and J by 1 base, and 7 bases separated the two germline ends. The CDR3 consists of 13 residues. CDR3 nucleotide sequence: TGTGCCAGTAGTACCCAGAGGAACACTGAAGCTTTCTTT. It translates to CASSTQRNTEAFF.

The chain links TRBV7-3 to TRBJ2-1, with a weak D call TRBD1 (7 bases). Germline lookup yields CDR1 SGHTA and CDR2 FQGTGA. The CDR3 consists of 18 residues. V was pared by 2 bases and J by 10 bases, with 27 bases between. In nucleotides, the CDR3 is TGTGCCAGCAGCTTAGAAACGAGACAGGGTGGGAGGACAATGGAGCAGTTCTTC. This translates into CASSLETRQGGRTMEQFF.

The chain joins TRBV5-1 to TRBJ2-5, with 8 bases that match TRBD2. Germline V gene data show CDR1 as SGHRS and CDR2 as YFSETQ. V shed 4 bases and J 0 bases; nucleotides not matched to a gene: 8. The CDR3 totals 16 residues. In DNA, the CDR3 is TGCGCCAGCAGCCCCGGACAGCGGGAGTACCAAGAGACCCAGTACTTC. Translating it yields CASSPGQREYQETQYF.

The chain employs TRBV15 and TRBJ2-5; 10 bases map to TRBD1. Germline assignment: CDR1 LNHNV and CDR2 YYDKDF (reference sequence). The CDR3 spans 17 residues. The trim removed 1 base at V and 1 base at J, leaving 6 bases unmatched. In DNA, the CDR3 is TGTGCCACCAGCAGAGGGGGTCGACAGGGGGCCCAAGAGACCCAGTACTTC. The encoded protein is CATSRGGRQGAQETQYF.

About this clone itself: The germline gene is not matched at one end of the junction; a read error may be the cause. The chain carries TRBV6-7 and TRBJ2-7, with 8 bases fitting TRBD2. TRBV6-7 is annotated as an ORF whose role is uncertain. The CDR3 spans 17 residues. The DNA for the CDR3 is TGTGCCAGCAGTTACTCGGAAGAACTAGCGGCCGTTTACGCGCAGTACTTC. Residues: CASSYSEELAAVYAQYF.

The CDR3 loop is CASSIGGLAATYNEQFF. The CDR3 DNA reads TGTGCCAGTAGTATAGGGGGACTAGCGGCAACTTACAATGAGCAGTTCTTC. This chain links TRBV19 with TRBJ2-1; the match to TRBD2 covers 11 bases. Germline V gene data show CDR1 as LNHDA and CDR2 as SQIVND (reference sequence). V was clipped by 1 base and J by 4 bases; unmatched bases: 6. This CDR3 has 17 amino acids.

This clone has a handful of counts. CDR3 DNA sequence: TGTGCCAGCACCCTCACAGGGTCGTATCAGCCCCAGCATTTT. Its translation is CASTLTGSYQPQHF. V gene TRBV28 combines with J gene TRBJ1-5; possibly TRBD1 for D (6 bases). The V end lost 7 bases, the J end lost 5 bases, and 15 bases lay between the germline ends. The CDR3 extends over 14 amino acids. The germline CDR1 and CDR2 sequences are MDHEN and SYDVKM. Using reference TRBV28 and TRBJ1-5 for the parts outside the CDR3, the full variable domain is DVKVTQSSRYLVKRTGEKVFLECVQDMDHENMFWYRQDPGLGLRLIYFSYDVKMKEKGDIPEGYSVSREKKERFSLILESASTNQTSMYLCASTLTGSYQPQHFGDGTRLSIL.

This clone turned up a few times. This sequence joins TRBV5-1 and TRBJ2-3; 7 bases fit TRBD2. V dropped 5 bases and J dropped 2; count of bases not matched to a gene: 5. The CDR3 length is 14 residues. Germline loops: CDR1 SGHRS, CDR2 YFSETQ. The CDR3 DNA follows: TGCGCCAGCAGACGGGCGGGGGACACAGATACGCAGTATTTT. This sequence encodes CASRRAGDTDTQYF.

This CDR3 is CASSLGQFSYEQYF. CDR3 in DNA: TGTGCCAGCAGCCTGGGACAGTTTTCCTACGAGCAGTACTTC. The rearrangement links TRBV7-2 to TRBJ2-7, with 7 nucleotides matching TRBD1. In germline, CDR1 is SGHTA, CDR2 FQGNSA. CDR3 size: 14 residues. V shed 5 bases and J 1 base; nucleotides not matched to a gene: 5.

The rearrangement links TRBV19 to TRBJ2-7; the D is unclear. This CDR3 has 13 residues. V gave up 0 bases and J gave up 3 bases, with 6 bases separating them. The V gene's germline CDR1 is LNHDA and CDR2 SQIVND (reference sequence). As DNA, the CDR3 is TGTGCCAGTAGTATAGACCTTTTCTACGAGCAGTACTTC. Residues: CASSIDLFYEQYF. Based on the CDR3 plus reference TRBV19 and TRBJ2-7, the full variable domain is DGGITQSPKYLFRKEGQNVTLSCEQNLNHDAMYWYRQDPGQGLRLIYYSQIVNDFQKGDIAEGYSVSREKKESFPLTVTSAQKNPTAFYLCASSIDLFYEQYFGPGTRLTVT.

On this clone: Other DNA sequences in the same sample also yield this CDR3. The chain couples TRBV5-1 to TRBJ2-3; 13 positions agree with TRBD2. J was trimmed by 5 bases and V by 0 bases; bases with no gene match: 3. The CDR3 runs to 16 residues. Looked up from germline, CDR1 is SGHRS and CDR2 is YFSETQ. The CDR3 DNA reads as TGCGCCAGCAGCTTGGGACTAGCGGGAGGATTAGATACGCAGTATTTT. Translation: CASSLGLAGGLDTQYF.

The DNA for the CDR3 is TGTGCCAGCAGCAAGGGACAGGGTAGTGGCGGGAGTCCCTACGAGCAGTACTTC. It yields the protein CASSKGQGSGGSPYEQYF. The chain carries TRBV9 and TRBJ2-7; 9 bases line up with TRBD1. J was trimmed by 2 bases and V by 4 bases; bases with no gene match: 16. The CDR3 extends over 18 amino acids. Looked up from germline, CDR1 is SGDLS and CDR2 is YYNGEE.

The chain couples TRBV6-5 to TRBJ2-5; 7 bases line up with TRBD1. This CDR3 is built from 14 residues. Losses at the gene ends were 4 bases for V and 2 bases for J; bases not matched to a gene: 4. Germline CDR1 MNHEY, CDR2 SVGAGI. In DNA, the CDR3 is TGTGCCAGCAGTTCCGGGACAGAACAAGAGACCCAGTACTTC. Protein product: CASSSGTEQETQYF.

The chain links TRBV19 to TRBJ2-2; 9 nucleotides line up with TRBD1. The CDR3 totals 18 residues. Looked up from germline, CDR1 is LNHDA and CDR2 is SQIVND (reference sequence). V gave up 6 bases and J gave up 4 bases; unmatched junction bases: 15. The DNA for the CDR3 is TGTGCCAGTAGGATTAAAGGACAGGGGAGTAGGAGCACCGGGGAGCTGTTTTTT. This encodes CASRIKGQGSRSTGELFF.

This clone was observed a single time. This chain joins TRBV6-2 or TRBV6-3 and TRBJ2-4; D is ambiguous. V shed 0 bases and J shed 3 bases, with 12 bases lying between them. The germline CDR1 and CDR2 sequences are MNHEY and SVGEGT. The CDR3 extends over 16 amino acids. For the CDR3, the DNA is TGTGCCAGCAGTTACTCATCCGTAACGGTCAAAAACATTCAGTACTTC. Its translation: CASSYSSVTVKNIQYF.

The chain joins TRBV24-1 to TRBJ2-1, with 9 bases matching TRBD2. After removal of 8 bases from V and 2 bases from J, the junction contained 0 bases not matched to a gene. Germline V gives CDR1 KGHDR, CDR2 SFDVKD. The CDR3 runs 13 residues. The CDR3 DNA reads TGTGCCACCACTAGCGGGGCCTACAATGAGCAGTTCTTC. Protein sequence: CATTSGAYNEQFF.

V is TRBV12-3 or TRBV12-4 and J is TRBJ1-2, with D maybe TRBD1 (6 bases). The germline V and J ends were trimmed by 3 bases and 5 bases, with 7 bases remaining between them. The length of the CDR3 is 12 residues. The CDR3 spells CASSLRGYGYTF. CDR3 bases: TGTGCCAGCAGTTTGAGGGGGTATGGCTACACCTTC.

The chain carries TRBV13 and TRBJ1-2; D is undetermined. Germline CDR1 and CDR2: PRHDT and FYEKMQ (reference sequence). This CDR3 has 14 amino acids. V lost 0 bases, J lost 6 bases, and 11 bases lay in between. Here the CDR3 reads CASSLGYRANGYTF. CDR3 bases: TGTGCCAGCAGCTTAGGGTACCGAGCAAATGGCTACACCTTC.

The gene calls are TRBV28 and TRBJ2-1; tentative D call: TRBD1 (9 bases). This CDR3 region has 15 residues. The V gene lost 4 bases and the J gene lost 16 bases, with 26 bases spanning the gap. CDR1 and CDR2 from the germline V gene are MDHEN and SYDVKM. The chain's CDR3 is CASSSGTGTSGELFF. CDR3 sequence (DNA): TGTGCCAGCAGTTCTGGGACAGGGACTAGTGGAGAGTTATTCTTC.

This clone was recorded only once. V is TRBV7-9 and J is TRBJ2-7; 9 bases are shared with TRBD1. The CDR3 is made up of 14 amino acids. V was clipped by 5 bases and J by 5 bases; unmatched bases: 7. The germline V gene has CDR1 SEHNR and CDR2 FQNEAQ (reference sequence). In nucleotides, the CDR3 is TGTGCCAGCAGCGCCACAGGGGGCCTCGACGAGCAGTACTTC. This translates into CASSATGGLDEQYF. Together with reference TRBV7-9 and TRBJ2-7, the CDR3 gives the full variable domain: DTGVSQNPRHKITKRGQNVTFRCDPISEHNRLYWYRQTLGQGPEFLTYFQNEAQLEKSRLLSDRFSAERPKGSFSTLEIQRTEQGDSAMYLCASSATGGLDEQYFGPGTRLTVT.

This chain links TRBV5-1 with TRBJ1-5, with D unclear. Trimming removed 0 bases at V and 1 base at J, with 8 bases between. This CDR3 has 15 amino acids. In germline, CDR1 is SGHRS, CDR2 YFSETQ. Written as DNA, the CDR3 is TGCGCCAGCAGCTTGGTTTCGGGAAGCAATCAGCCCCAGCATTTT. This encodes CASSLVSGSNQPQHF.